These 15 T cell receptor beta chains were all obtained from the same sample, sequenced in a study of Tregs in tolerant kidney transplant recipients. Recipients received nonmyeloablative bone marrow transplants from related graft donors, with transient mixed chimerism. Only in-frame clones appear in the TCRdb table, and some are missing; sequencing was by immunoSEQ multiplex PCR. The sample has about 50,000 clones; roughly nine tenths are singletons. Specimen: CD8+ T cells from blood (PBMCs), collected 12 months after the transplant. These receptors came from a human patient who received a combined kidney and bone marrow transplant. Some T cells may have come from the graft donor.

This chain connects TRBV4-3 to TRBJ2-5; TRBD2 agrees at 7 bases. J was trimmed by 5 bases and V by 1 base; bases with no gene match: 13. The CDR3 length is 17 residues. Germline V gives CDR1 LGHNA, CDR2 YSLEER. The CDR3 is CASSQGVEGGPGETQYF. The CDR3, as DNA: TGCGCCAGCAGCCAAGGGGTGGAGGGAGGGCCCGGGGAGACCCAGTACTTC.

This chain connects TRBV14 to TRBJ1-2, with D tentatively TRBD1 (5 bases). CDR1 SGHDN and CDR2 FVKESK come from the germline V gene. The CDR3 sequence is 14 residues long. V lost 2 bases and J 3 bases, leaving 10 bases between the germline ends. Here the CDR3 reads CASSQYRDYYGYTF. The CDR3 DNA reads as TGTGCCAGCAGCCAATACCGGGACTACTATGGCTACACCTTC.

The V gene is TRBV19, the J gene TRBJ2-7, with TRBD1 as a possible D gene (6 bases). CDR3 length equals 16 residues. Germline values: CDR1 LNHDA, CDR2 SQIVND (reference sequence). V was trimmed by 1 base and J by 3 bases, leaving 16 bases between them. This CDR3 reads CASSIGGGLDNYEQYF. The CDR3 DNA reads TGTGCCAGTAGTATAGGTGGGGGCCTAGATAACTACGAGCAGTACTTC.

The J gene is TRBJ2-1, the V gene TRBV6-1; TRBD2 matches 8 bases. In germline, CDR1 is MNHNS, CDR2 SASEGT. CDR3 length equals 13 residues. Losses at the gene ends were 6 bases for V and 7 bases for J; bases not matched to a gene: 5. CDR3 DNA sequence: TGTGCCAGCAGGAATAGCGGGGAAAATGAGCAGTTCTTC. Translation: CASRNSGENEQFF.

This clone was picked up many times. The chain joins TRBV7-3 to TRBJ2-7, with 7 bases identical to TRBD1. The trim removed 5 bases at V and 5 bases at J, leaving 6 bases unmatched. This CDR3 comprises 13 residues. Germline CDR1 is SGHTA and CDR2 is FQGTGA. DNA for the CDR3: TGTGCCAGCAGCCCAGGGACAGTCCACGAGCAGTACTTC. It is translated as CASSPGTVHEQYF.

The rearrangement links TRBV7-2 to TRBJ2-1, with TRBD2 as a possible D gene (6 bases). CDR3 length: 11 amino acids. Trimming removed 3 bases from V and 10 bases from J, with 7 bases in between. The germline V gene has CDR1 SGHTA and CDR2 FQGNSA. The CDR3 sequence: CASSFAGEQFF. CDR3 DNA: TGTGCCAGCAGCTTTGCGGGGGAGCAGTTCTTC.

The rearrangement uses TRBV27 and TRBJ2-3, with TRBD2 matching over 9 bases. V dropped 7 bases and J dropped 4; count of bases not matched to a gene: 3. The CDR3 consists of 13 residues. The germline V gene encodes CDR1 MNHEY and CDR2 SMNVEV (reference sequence). The CDR3 spells CASNRGGADTQYF. DNA for the CDR3: TGTGCCAGCAATCGCGGGGGGGCAGATACGCAGTATTTT.

The chain combines TRBV11-3 with TRBJ2-7, with 9 bases fitting TRBD2. Germline CDR1 and CDR2: SGHNT and YENEEA. CDR3 length: 13 residues. V dropped 6 bases and J dropped 3; count of bases not matched to a gene: 3. The CDR3 region has the DNA TGTGCCAGCAGGAAGCGGGAGGACTACGAGCAGTACTTC. Its translation is CASRKREDYEQYF.

The chain joins TRBV6-5 to TRBJ2-1; possibly TRBD1 for D (6 bases). Germline V gives CDR1 MNHEY, CDR2 SVGAGI. Trimming removed 5 bases from V and 3 bases from J, with 11 bases in between. The CDR3 contains 14 residues. DNA for the CDR3: TGTGCCAGCAGTAACCGGGACAACTACAATGAGCAGTTCTTC. Amino acids: CASSNRDNYNEQFF.

This rearrangement joins TRBV27 to TRBJ2-7, with TRBD1 matching over 7 bases. The CDR3 totals 13 residues. The V segment lost 6 bases and the J segment 5 bases; nucleotides outside the gene matches: 7. CDR1 and CDR2 from the germline V gene are MNHEY and SMNVEV (reference sequence). The CDR3 spells CASRNSGTDEQYF. The CDR3 region has the DNA TGTGCCAGCAGGAATTCCGGGACAGACGAGCAGTACTTC.

The V and J genes are TRBV11-3 and TRBJ2-5, with D possibly matching TRBD2 (5 bases). The V end was cut by 6 bases, the J end by 2 bases, with 16 bases between. Germline V gene sequence: CDR1 SGHNT, CDR2 YENEEA. CDR3 length equals 15 residues. CDR3: CASRTRSEVQETQYF. The CDR3 bases are TGTGCCAGCAGAACTAGGAGTGAGGTACAAGAGACCCAGTACTTC.

Concerning this clone: The sample holds other DNA sequences that translate to the same CDR3. The J gene is TRBJ2-7, the V gene TRBV5-1; D is possibly TRBD2 (6 bases). CDR3 size: 12 residues. The V end lost 2 bases, the J end lost 4 bases, and 7 bases lay between the germline ends. In germline, CDR1 is SGHRS, CDR2 YFSETQ. This CDR3 is CASSLGGYEQYF. CDR3 DNA: TGCGCCAGCAGCTTAGGAGGGTACGAGCAGTACTTC.

CDR3 residues: CSVVSRDRENYGYTF. CDR3 nucleotide sequence: TGCAGCGTTGTTAGCCGGGACAGGGAGAACTATGGCTACACCTTC. This chain connects TRBV29-1 to TRBJ1-2; 9 bases fit TRBD1. The CDR3 covers 15 residues. In germline, CDR1 is SQVTM, CDR2 ANQGSEA. Trimming took 4 bases from V and 2 from J; bases not matched to a gene: 8. The variable domain in full, completed from reference TRBV29-1 and TRBJ1-2, reads SAVISQKPSRDICQRGTSLTIQCQVDSQVTMMFWYRQQPGQSLTLIATANQGSEATYESGFVIDKFPISRPNLTFSTLTVSNMSPEDSSIYLCSVVSRDRENYGYTFGSGTRLTVV.

This clone appeared once. This rearrangement joins TRBV11-2 to TRBJ1-2; D is uncertain. Trimming cost V 1 base and J 1 base, with 10 bases left between them. This CDR3 has 15 amino acids. Germline values: CDR1 SGHAT, CDR2 FQNNGV. The CDR3 sequence is CASSLGGGVNYGYTF. CDR3 DNA: TGTGCCAGCAGCTTAGGCGGAGGAGTTAACTATGGCTACACCTTC.

As DNA, the CDR3 is TGCGCCAGCAGCCGGGGACTAGCGGGACACAATGAGCAGTTCTTC. This gives the protein CASSRGLAGHNEQFF. The rearrangement joins TRBV4-3 to TRBJ2-1, with 13 bases that match TRBD2. The CDR3 sequence is 15 residues long. Germline V lookup: CDR1 LGHNA, CDR2 YSLEER. Unmatched junction bases numbered 2, after V lost 4 bases and J lost 5 bases.